These 9 T cell receptor beta chains were sequenced from one sample in a study of shared T cell receptors in the human thymus. Using immunoSEQ multiplex PCR, the repertoire was profiled, and TCRdb retains in-frame clones only, with some absent. Of 500,000 to 550,000 clones listed, about 80% are singletons. The same sample was also used in a study of human thymus T cells.

The sample was thymocytes. These receptors all come from a boy less than two years old with a congenital heart defect.

The chain uses TRBV20-1 and TRBJ2-7; D gene unclear. This CDR3 comprises 11 residues. Germline assignment: CDR1 DFQATT and CDR2 SNEGSKA (reference sequence). The V and J ends lost 5 bases and 5 bases respectively, with 10 bases between them. The CDR3 reads CSAVVRDEQYF. The CDR3 DNA is TGCAGTGCTGTTGTGAGAGACGAGCAGTACTTC.

This clone was picked up a small number of times. The rearrangement links TRBV6-6 to TRBJ2-7; 8 nucleotides match TRBD2. This CDR3 spans 13 amino acids. V dropped 11 bases and J dropped 5; count of bases not matched to a gene: 11. Germline V gene sequence: CDR1 MNHNY, CDR2 SVGAGI (reference sequence). The CDR3 loop is CAAGREAGDEQYF. The CDR3 DNA follows: TGTGCCGCCGGGCGGGAGGCAGGGGACGAGCAGTACTTC.

The chain employs TRBV9 and TRBJ2-1; 10 bases are shared with TRBD2. V gave up 3 bases and J gave up 4 bases; unmatched junction bases: 7. CDR3 length equals 16 residues. Per the germline V gene, CDR1 is SGDLS and CDR2 is YYNGEE. DNA for the CDR3: TGTGCCAGCAGCGCCTCGGGTAGCGGGAGGTACAATGAGCAGTTCTTC. Its translation: CASSASGSGRYNEQFF. The variable domain in full, with the rest retrieved from reference TRBV9 and TRBJ2-1, is DSGVTQTPKHLITATGQRVTLRCSPRSGDLSVYWYQQSLDQGLQFLIQYYNGEERAKGNILERFSAQQFPDLHSELNLSSLELGDSALYFCASSASGSGRYNEQFFGPGTRLTVL.

The genes are TRBV4-1 and TRBJ2-1; D is possibly TRBD2 (5 bases). The V gene lost 2 bases and the J gene lost 5 bases, with 19 bases spanning the gap. Germline lookup yields CDR1 MGHRA and CDR2 YSYEKL. This CDR3 contains 17 residues. The CDR3 sequence: CASSQHPDSPSNNEQFF. The DNA of the CDR3 is TGCGCCAGCAGCCAACACCCGGACTCGCCATCGAACAATGAGCAGTTCTTC.

This rearrangement joins TRBV4-3 to TRBJ2-3, with a weak D call TRBD2 (6 bases). The CDR3 spans 18 residues. Per the germline V gene, CDR1 is LGHNA and CDR2 is YSLEER. Trimming took 0 bases from V and 4 from J, leaving 20 bases between them. The CDR3: CASSQDRAKTGGPDTQYF. The DNA for the CDR3 is TGCGCCAGCAGCCAAGATAGAGCGAAGACTGGAGGGCCAGATACGCAGTATTTT.

This clone was counted a single time. The rearrangement joins TRBV14 to TRBJ2-5; D gene uncertain. Per the germline V gene, CDR1 is SGHDN and CDR2 is FVKESK. V lost 0 bases, J lost 5 bases, and 7 bases lay in between. The CDR3 covers 13 residues. The CDR3 loop is CASSQETRETQYF. CDR3 nucleotides: TGTGCCAGCAGCCAAGAGACCAGGGAGACCCAGTACTTC.

V usage is TRBV7-9 and J usage is TRBJ2-7, with 9 bases lining up with TRBD1. The CDR3 totals 15 residues. Germline CDR1 and CDR2: SEHNR and FQNEAQ (reference sequence). V lost 5 bases, J lost 5 bases, and 10 bases stayed unmatched. CDR3 in DNA: TGTGCCAGCAGCCCTCCGGGACAGGGCTTAGACGAGCAGTACTTC. Amino acid sequence: CASSPPGQGLDEQYF.

A word on this clone: The junction departs from the called germline gene at one end, perhaps through a read error. The chain uses TRBV7-7 and TRBJ2-1, with 11 bases aligning to TRBD2. Germline CDR1 is SSHAT and CDR2 is FNYEAQ (reference sequence). CDR3 length equals 17 residues. CDR3 bases: TGTGCTAGCAGCTTAAGACTAGCGGGGAGCTCCTACAATGAGCAGTTCTTC. Encoded protein: CASSLRLAGSSYNEQFF.

V gene TRBV7-2 combines with J gene TRBJ2-1; weak D call: TRBD2 (5 bases). V lost 0 bases to trimming and J lost 5 bases, with 14 bases between them. Germline CDR1 and CDR2: SGHTA and FQGNSA. The CDR3 is 16 amino acids. CDR3 nucleotides: TGTGCCAGCAGCTTAGCGCCTCCAGCGGACCACAATGAGCAGTTCTTC. It encodes CASSLAPPADHNEQFF.